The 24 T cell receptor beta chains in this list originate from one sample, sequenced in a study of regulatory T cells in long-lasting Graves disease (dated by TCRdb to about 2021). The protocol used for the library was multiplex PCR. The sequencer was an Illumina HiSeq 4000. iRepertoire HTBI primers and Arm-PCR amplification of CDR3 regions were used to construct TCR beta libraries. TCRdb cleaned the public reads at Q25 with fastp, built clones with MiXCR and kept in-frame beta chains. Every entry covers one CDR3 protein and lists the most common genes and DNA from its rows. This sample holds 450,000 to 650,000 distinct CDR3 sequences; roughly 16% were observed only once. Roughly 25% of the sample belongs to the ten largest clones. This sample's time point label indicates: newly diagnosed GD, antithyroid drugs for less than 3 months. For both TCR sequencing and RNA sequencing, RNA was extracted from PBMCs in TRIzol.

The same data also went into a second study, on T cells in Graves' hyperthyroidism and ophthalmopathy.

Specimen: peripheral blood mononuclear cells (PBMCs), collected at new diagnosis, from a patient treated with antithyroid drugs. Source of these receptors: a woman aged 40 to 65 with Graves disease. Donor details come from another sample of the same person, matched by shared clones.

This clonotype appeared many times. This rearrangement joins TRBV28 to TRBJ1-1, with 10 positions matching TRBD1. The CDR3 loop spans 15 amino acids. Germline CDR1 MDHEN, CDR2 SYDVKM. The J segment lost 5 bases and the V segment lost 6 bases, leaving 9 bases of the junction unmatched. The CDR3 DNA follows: TGTGCCAGCAGCCCTAGACAGGGGGCGCGGACTGAAGCTTTCTTT. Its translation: CASSPRQGARTEAFF.

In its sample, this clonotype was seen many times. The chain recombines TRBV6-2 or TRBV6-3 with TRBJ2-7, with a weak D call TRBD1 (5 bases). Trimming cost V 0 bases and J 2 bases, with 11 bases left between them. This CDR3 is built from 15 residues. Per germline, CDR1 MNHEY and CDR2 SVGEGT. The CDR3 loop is CASSYSRDRTYEQYF. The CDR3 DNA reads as TGTGCCAGCAGTTACTCGCGAGACAGAACCTACGAGCAGTACTTC.

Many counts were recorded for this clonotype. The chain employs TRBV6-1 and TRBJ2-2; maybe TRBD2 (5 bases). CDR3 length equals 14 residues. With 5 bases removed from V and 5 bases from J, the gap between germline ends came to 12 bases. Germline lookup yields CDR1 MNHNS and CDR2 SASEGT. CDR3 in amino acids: CASSTFSGTGELFF. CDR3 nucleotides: TGTGCCAGCAGTACTTTTTCGGGGACCGGGGAGCTGTTTTTT.

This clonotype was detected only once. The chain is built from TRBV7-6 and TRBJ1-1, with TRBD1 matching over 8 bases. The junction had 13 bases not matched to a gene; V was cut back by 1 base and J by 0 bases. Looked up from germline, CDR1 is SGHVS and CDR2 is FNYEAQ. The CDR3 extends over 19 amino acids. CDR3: CASSLGRGQDRIMNTEAFF. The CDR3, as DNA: TGTGCCAGCAGCTTAGGGCGGGGACAGGACCGTATCATGAACACTGAAGCTTTCTTT.

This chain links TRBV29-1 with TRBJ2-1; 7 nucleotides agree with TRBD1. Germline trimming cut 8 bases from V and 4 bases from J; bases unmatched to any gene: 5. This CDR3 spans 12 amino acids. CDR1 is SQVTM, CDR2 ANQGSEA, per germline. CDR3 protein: CSKRTGYNEQFF. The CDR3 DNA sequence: TGCAGCAAAAGGACAGGTTACAATGAGCAGTTCTTC.

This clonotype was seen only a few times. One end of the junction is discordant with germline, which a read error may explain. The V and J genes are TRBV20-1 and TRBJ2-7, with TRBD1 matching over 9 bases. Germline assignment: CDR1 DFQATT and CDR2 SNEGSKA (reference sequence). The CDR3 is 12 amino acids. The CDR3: CSVTGQGYDQYF. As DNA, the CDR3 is TGCAGTGTCACGGGACAGGGCTACGATCAGTACTTC.

The CDR3 bases are TGTGCCTGGAGGGCGGGCAACTATGGCTACACCTTC. It specifies CAWRAGNYGYTF. V is TRBV30 and J is TRBJ1-2; D is uncertain. There are 12 residues in the CDR3. The V gene lost 3 bases and the J gene lost 2 bases, with 7 bases spanning the gap. Germline CDR1 GTSNPN, CDR2 SVGIG (reference sequence).

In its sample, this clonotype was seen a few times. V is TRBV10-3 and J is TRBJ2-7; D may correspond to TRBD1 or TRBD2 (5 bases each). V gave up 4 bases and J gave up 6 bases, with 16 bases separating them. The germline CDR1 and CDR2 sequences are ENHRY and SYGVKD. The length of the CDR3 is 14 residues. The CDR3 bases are TGTGCCATCAGTGTGGGGGACGGTGGAATCGAGCAGTACTTC. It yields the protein CAISVGDGGIEQYF.

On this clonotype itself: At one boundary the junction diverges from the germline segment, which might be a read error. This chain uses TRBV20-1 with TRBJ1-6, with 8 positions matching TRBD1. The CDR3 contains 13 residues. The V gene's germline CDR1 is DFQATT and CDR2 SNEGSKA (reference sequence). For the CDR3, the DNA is TGCAGTGCCAGAGACAGGGGTAATTCACCCCTCCACTTT. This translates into CSARDRGNSPLHF.

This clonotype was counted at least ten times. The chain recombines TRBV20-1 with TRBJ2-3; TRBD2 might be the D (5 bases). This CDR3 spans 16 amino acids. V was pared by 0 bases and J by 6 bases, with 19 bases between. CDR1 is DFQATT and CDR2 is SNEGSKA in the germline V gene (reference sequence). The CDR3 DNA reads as TGCAGTGCTAGAGATGGTCGACTGGGGAGATGGGATACGCAGTATTTT. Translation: CSARDGRLGRWDTQYF.

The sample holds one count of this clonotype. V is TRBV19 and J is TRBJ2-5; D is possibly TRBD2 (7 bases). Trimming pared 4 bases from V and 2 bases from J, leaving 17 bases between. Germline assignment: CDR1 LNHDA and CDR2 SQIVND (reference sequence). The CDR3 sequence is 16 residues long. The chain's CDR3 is CASSSFGGGGQETQYF. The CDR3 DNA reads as TGTGCCAGTAGTAGTTTCGGCGGGGGCGGTCAAGAGACCCAGTACTTC.

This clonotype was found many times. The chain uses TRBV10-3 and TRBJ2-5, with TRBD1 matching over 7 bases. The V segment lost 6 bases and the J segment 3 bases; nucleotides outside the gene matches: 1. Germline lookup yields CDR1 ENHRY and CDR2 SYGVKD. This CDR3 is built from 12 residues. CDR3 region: CAIRGTEETQYF. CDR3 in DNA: TGTGCCATCAGGGGGACAGAAGAGACCCAGTACTTC.

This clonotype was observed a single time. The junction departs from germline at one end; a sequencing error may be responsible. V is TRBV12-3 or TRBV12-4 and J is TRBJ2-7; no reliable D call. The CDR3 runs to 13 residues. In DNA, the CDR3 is TGTGCCGGCAGTTCAAGGGACTCCTACGAGCAGTACTTC. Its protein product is CAGSSRDSYEQYF.

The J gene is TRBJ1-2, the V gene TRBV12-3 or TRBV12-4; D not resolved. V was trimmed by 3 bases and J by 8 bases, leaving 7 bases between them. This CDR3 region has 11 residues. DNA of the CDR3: TGTGCCAGCAGTTTGCGCAGGGGCTACACCTTC. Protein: CASSLRRGYTF.

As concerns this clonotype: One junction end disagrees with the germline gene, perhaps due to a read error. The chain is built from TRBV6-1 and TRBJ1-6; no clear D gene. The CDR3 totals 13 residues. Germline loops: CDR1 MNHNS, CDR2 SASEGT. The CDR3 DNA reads TGTGCCAGCAGTCAAGCACGTAGCTCACCCCTCCACTTT. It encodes CASSQARSSPLHF.

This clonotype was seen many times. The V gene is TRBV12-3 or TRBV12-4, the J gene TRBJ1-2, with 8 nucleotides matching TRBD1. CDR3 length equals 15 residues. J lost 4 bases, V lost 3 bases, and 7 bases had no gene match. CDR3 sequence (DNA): TGTGCCAGCAGTTTGTCGGGACAGGCGATCTATGGCTACACCTTC. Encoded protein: CASSLSGQAIYGYTF.

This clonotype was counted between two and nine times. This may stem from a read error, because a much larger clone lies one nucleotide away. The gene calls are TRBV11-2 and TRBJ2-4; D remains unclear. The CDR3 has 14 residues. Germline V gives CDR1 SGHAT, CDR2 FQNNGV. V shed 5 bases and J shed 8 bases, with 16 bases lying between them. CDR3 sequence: CASSPQPDRDIQYF. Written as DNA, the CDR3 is TGTGCCAGCAGCCCGCAGCCGGACCGAGACATTCAGTACTTC.

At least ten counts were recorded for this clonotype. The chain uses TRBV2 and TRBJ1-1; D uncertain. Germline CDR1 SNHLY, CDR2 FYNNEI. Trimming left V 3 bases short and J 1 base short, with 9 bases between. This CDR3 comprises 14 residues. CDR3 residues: CASSEFGQNTEAFF. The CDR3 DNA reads TGTGCCAGCAGTGAGTTTGGTCAGAACACTGAAGCTTTCTTT.

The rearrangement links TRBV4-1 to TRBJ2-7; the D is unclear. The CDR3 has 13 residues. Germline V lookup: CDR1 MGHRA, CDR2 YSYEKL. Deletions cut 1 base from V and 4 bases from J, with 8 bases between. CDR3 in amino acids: CASSQAEEYEQYF. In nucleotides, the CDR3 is TGCGCCAGCAGCCAAGCCGAGGAATACGAGCAGTACTTC.

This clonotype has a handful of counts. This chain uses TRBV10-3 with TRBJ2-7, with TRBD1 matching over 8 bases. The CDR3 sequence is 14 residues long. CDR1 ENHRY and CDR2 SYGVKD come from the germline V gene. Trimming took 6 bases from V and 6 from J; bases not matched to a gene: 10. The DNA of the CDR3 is TGTGCCATCAGCCTCGGACAGGACAGGGTCGAGCAGTACTTC. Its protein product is CAISLGQDRVEQYF.

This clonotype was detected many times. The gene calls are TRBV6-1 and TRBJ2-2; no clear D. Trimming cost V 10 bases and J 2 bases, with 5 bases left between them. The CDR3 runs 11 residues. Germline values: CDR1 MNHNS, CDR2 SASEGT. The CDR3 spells CATANTGELFF. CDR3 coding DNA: TGTGCCACGGCTAACACCGGGGAGCTGTTTTTT.

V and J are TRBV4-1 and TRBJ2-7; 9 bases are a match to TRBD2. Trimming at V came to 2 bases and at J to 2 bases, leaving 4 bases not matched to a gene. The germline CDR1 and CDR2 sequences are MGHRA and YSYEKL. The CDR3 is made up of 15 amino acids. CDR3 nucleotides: TGCGCCAGCAGCCAATTGCGGGGGGGGACCTACGAGCAGTACTTC. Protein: CASSQLRGGTYEQYF.

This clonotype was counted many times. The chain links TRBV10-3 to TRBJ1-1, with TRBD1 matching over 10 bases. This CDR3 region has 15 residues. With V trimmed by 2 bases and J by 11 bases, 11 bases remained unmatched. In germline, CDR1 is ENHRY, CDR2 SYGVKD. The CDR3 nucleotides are TGTGCCATCAGTGAGCCCCCGAGGACAGGGGGATATGCTTTCTTT. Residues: CAISEPPRTGGYAFF.

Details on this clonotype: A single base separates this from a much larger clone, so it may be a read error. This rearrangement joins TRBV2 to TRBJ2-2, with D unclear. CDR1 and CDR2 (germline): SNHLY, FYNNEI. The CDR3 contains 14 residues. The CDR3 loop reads CASSVTPNTWELFF. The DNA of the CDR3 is TGTGCCAGCAGTGTCACACCGAACACCTGGGAGCTGTTTTTT.